This TCR beta chain derives from a study of T cell responses to AZD1222 COVID-19 vaccine. Assay: immunoSEQ multiplex PCR; the TCRdb copy retains only in-frame clones and omits some. This table has around 100,000 clones, around nine tenths appearing once. This clone was counted between two and nine times. CDR1 SGHVS and CDR2 FQNEAQ come from the germline V gene. The CDR3 has 18 residues. The junction had 17 bases not matched to a gene; V was cut back by 3 bases and J by 3 bases. Source: peripheral blood, taken on day 0 of AZD1222 vaccination. The TCR comes from an adult in good health. J is TRBJ2-7 and V is TRBV7-8; 7 bases match TRBD1. In DNA, the CDR3 is TGTGCCAGCAGCTTGTATTTAATACCCGGGACAGAGGGCTACGAGCAGTACTTC. Its translation: CASSLYLIPGTEGYEQYF.